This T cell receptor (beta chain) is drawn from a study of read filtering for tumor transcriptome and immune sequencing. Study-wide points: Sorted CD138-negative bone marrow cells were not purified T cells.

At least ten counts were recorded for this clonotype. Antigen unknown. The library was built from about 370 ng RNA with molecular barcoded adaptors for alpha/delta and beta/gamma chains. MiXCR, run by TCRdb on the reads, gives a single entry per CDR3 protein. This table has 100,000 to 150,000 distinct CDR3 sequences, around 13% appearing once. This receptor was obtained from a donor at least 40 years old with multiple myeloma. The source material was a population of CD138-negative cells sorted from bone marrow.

The CDR3 here is CASSRRDEAFF. As DNA, the CDR3 is TGTGCCAGCAGCCGGCGGGATGAAGCTTTCTTT. The rearrangement uses TRBV3-1 and TRBJ1-1; D gene ambiguous. The CDR3 length is 11 residues. Germline V gene data show CDR1 as LGHDT and CDR2 as YNNKEL (reference sequence). With 4 bases removed from V and 7 bases from J, the gap between germline ends came to 7 bases.